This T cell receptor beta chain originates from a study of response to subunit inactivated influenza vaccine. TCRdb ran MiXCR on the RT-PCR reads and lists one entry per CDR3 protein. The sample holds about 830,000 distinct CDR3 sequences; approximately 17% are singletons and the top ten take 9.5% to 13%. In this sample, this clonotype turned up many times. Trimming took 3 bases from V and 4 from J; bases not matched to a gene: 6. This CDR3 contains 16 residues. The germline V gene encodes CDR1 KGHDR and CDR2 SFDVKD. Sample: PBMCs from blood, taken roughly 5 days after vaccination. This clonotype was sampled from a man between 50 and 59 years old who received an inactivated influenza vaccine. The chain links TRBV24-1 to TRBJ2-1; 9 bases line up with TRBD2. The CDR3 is CATSDASGTGYNEQFF. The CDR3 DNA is TGTGCCACCAGTGATGCTAGCGGGACGGGTTACAATGAGCAGTTCTTC.